Below, 2 T cell receptor beta chains from the same sample are listed, as sequenced in a study of monozygotic twins with inflammatory bowel disease. From the 5' RACE reads, TCRdb lists one entry per CDR3 protein and no DNA. The table for this sample gives about 110,000 distinct CDR3 sequences. What was sequenced was blood. The receptors were sampled from a human donor with ulcerative colitis or Crohn's disease, or a healthy co-twin of an affected twin (not recorded which).

This sequence joins TRBV12-3 or TRBV12-4 and TRBJ2-5; checking the TCRdb D call of TRBD1 is not possible without DNA. The CDR3 runs 14 residues. The CDR3 sequence is CASSYDRAQETQYF.

This chain uses TRBV19 with TRBJ2-1; checking the TCRdb D call of TRBD2 is not possible without DNA. The CDR3 length is 16 residues. CDR1 is LNHDA, CDR2 SQIVND, per germline (reference sequence). CDR3 amino acids: CASSMKNSGRAGEQFF.